A single sample gave rise to the 3 T cell receptor beta chains below, sequenced in a study of T cells in narcolepsy. Here immunoSEQ multiplex PCR was the method, and the copy in TCRdb shows in-frame clones only, minus some. The sample shows 25,000 to 30,000 clones, approximately 87% of them seen only once. Specimen: memory (CD45RA-) CD4+ T cells from blood. The source is a human donor in good health.

The sample holds a few counts of this clone. The V and J genes are TRBV7-9 and TRBJ1-3; tentative D call: TRBD1 (5 bases). CDR1 SEHNR and CDR2 FQNEAQ come from the germline V gene (reference sequence). V lost 6 bases and J 0 bases, leaving 9 bases between the germline ends. The CDR3 consists of 14 residues. CDR3 bases: TGTGCCAGCAGTCCTAGGGGCTCTGGAAACACCATATATTTT. Protein: CASSPRGSGNTIYF.

This clone was counted a few times. The V call is TRBV6-1, the J call TRBJ2-7, with TRBD1 matching 11 bases. CDR3 length: 14 residues. The trim removed 3 bases at V and 3 bases at J, leaving 1 base unmatched. Germline V gives CDR1 MNHNS, CDR2 SASEGT. The CDR3 DNA follows: TGTGCCAGCAGTGAGGACAGGGGGCTCTACGAGCAGTACTTC. This translates into CASSEDRGLYEQYF.

The chain has TRBV6-5 and TRBJ2-7; a possible D gene is TRBD1 (6 bases). The CDR3 runs 14 residues. Looked up from germline, CDR1 is MNHEY and CDR2 is SVGAGI. V was shortened by 0 bases and J by 6 bases, with 12 bases between the two germline ends. DNA of the CDR3: TGTGCCAGCAGTTACTCAGATAACAGGGCCGAGCAGTACTTC. Its protein is CASSYSDNRAEQYF.